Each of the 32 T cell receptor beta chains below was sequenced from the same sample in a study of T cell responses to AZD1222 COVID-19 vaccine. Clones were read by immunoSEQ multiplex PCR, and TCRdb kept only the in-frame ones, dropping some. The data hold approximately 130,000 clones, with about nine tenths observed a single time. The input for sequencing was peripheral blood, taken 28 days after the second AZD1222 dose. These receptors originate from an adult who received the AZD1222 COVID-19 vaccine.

Written as DNA, the CDR3 is TGTGCCAGCAGCCAAGAGGGGGCGGGTTACAATGAGCAGTTCTTC. Its protein product is CASSQEGAGYNEQFF. The chain couples TRBV3-1 (or the pseudogene TRBV3-2) to TRBJ2-1; D may be TRBD1 (6 bases). The V end was cut by 0 bases, the J end by 4 bases, with 10 bases between. Germline loops: CDR1 LGHDT, CDR2 YNNKEL (reference sequence). The CDR3 runs 15 residues.

CDR3 loop: CSVDRNTEAFF. CDR3 bases: TGCAGCGTTGATAGGAACACTGAAGCTTTCTTT. The chain links TRBV29-1 to TRBJ1-1; D remains unclear. CDR1 is SQVTM and CDR2 is ANQGSEA in the germline V gene. Trimming removed 3 bases from V and 1 base from J, with 3 bases in between. This CDR3 comprises 11 residues. Together with reference TRBV29-1 and TRBJ1-1, the CDR3 gives the full variable domain: SAVISQKPSRDICQRGTSLTIQCQVDSQVTMMFWYRQQPGQSLTLIATANQGSEATYESGFVIDKFPISRPNLTFSTLTVSNMSPEDSSIYLCSVDRNTEAFFGQGTRLTVV.

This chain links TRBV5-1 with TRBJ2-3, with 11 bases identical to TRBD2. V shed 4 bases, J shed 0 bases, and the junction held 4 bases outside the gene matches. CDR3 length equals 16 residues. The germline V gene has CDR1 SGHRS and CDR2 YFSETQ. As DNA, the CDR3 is TGCGCCAGCAGCATCGGGACTAGCGGTAGCACAGATACGCAGTATTTT. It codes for CASSIGTSGSTDTQYF.

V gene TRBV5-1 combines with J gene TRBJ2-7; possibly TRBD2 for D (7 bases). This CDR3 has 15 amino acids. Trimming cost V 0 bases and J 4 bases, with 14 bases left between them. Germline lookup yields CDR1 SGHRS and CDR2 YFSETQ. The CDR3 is CASSLAGGGLYEQYF. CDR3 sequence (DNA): TGCGCCAGCAGCTTGGCTGGCGGGGGCCTATACGAGCAGTACTTC.

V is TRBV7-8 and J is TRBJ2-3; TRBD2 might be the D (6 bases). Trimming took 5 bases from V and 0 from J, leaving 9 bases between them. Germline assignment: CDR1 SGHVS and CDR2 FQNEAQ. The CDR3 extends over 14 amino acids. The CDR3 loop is CASSRSGSTDTQYF. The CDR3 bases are TGTGCCAGCAGCCGAAGCGGGAGCACAGATACGCAGTATTTT.

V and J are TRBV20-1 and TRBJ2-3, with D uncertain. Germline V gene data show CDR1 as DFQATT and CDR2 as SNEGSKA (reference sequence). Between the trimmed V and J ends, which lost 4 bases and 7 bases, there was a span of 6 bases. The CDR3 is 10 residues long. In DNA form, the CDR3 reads TGCAGTGCTATCACGAATACGCAGTATTTT. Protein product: CSAITNTQYF.

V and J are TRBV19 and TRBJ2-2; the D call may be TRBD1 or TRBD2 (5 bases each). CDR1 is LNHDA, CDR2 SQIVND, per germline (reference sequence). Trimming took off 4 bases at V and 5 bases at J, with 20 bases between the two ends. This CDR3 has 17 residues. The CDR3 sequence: CASSSRGVGFGTGELFF. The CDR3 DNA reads TGTGCCAGTAGTAGCCGAGGGGTCGGGTTCGGGACCGGGGAGCTGTTTTTT.

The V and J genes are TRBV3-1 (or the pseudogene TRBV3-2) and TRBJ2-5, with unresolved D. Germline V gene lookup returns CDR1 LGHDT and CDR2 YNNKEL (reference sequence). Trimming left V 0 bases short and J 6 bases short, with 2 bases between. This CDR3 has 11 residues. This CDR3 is CASSQEKTQYF. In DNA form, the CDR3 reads TGTGCCAGCAGCCAAGAGAAGACCCAGTACTTC.

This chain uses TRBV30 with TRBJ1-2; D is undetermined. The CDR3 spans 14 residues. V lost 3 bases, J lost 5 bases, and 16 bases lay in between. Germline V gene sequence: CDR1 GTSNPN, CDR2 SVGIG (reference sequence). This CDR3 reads CAWSATSFEYGYTF. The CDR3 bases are TGTGCCTGGAGCGCCACTTCTTTCGAGTATGGCTACACCTTC.

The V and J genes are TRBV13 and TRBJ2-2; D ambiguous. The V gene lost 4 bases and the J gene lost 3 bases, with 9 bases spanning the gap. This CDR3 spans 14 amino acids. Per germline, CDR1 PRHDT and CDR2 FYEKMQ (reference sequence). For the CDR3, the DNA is TGTGCCAGCAGCTACGGATCGTACACCGGGGAGCTGTTTTTT. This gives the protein CASSYGSYTGELFF.

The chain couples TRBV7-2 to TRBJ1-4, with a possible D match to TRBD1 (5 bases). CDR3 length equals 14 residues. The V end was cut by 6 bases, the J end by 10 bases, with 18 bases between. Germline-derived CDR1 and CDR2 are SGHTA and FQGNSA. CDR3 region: CASRSTPPGGKLFF. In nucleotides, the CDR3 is TGTGCCAGCAGATCCACTCCACCGGGGGGAAAACTGTTTTTT.

This CDR3 reads CASSRGGPQHF. The CDR3 nucleotides are TGTGCCAGTAGTAGAGGGGGGCCCCAGCATTTT. The gene calls are TRBV19 and TRBJ1-5; a weak D match, TRBD1 (6 bases). The CDR3 is 11 residues long. Per the germline V gene, CDR1 is LNHDA and CDR2 is SQIVND (reference sequence). The V end lost 4 bases, the J end lost 9 bases, and 7 bases lay between the germline ends.

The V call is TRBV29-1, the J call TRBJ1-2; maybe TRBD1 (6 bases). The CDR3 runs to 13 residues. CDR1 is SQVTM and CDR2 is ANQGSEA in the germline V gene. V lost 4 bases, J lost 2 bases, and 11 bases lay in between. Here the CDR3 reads CSVARGSNYGYTF. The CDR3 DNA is TGCAGCGTTGCCAGGGGATCCAACTATGGCTACACCTTC. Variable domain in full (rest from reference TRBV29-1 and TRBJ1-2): SAVISQKPSRDICQRGTSLTIQCQVDSQVTMMFWYRQQPGQSLTLIATANQGSEATYESGFVIDKFPISRPNLTFSTLTVSNMSPEDSSIYLCSVARGSNYGYTFGSGTRLTVV.

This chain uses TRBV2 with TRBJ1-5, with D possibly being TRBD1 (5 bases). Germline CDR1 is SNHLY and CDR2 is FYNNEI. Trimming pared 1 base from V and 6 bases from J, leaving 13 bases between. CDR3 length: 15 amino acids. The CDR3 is CASSEGNRWPQPQHF. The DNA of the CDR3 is TGTGCCAGCAGTGAAGGGAACAGGTGGCCTCAGCCCCAGCATTTT.

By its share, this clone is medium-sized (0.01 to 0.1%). CDR3 sequence (DNA): TGTGCCAGCAGCTTAGATCTTGGGGCTGAGCAGTTCTTC. Its protein product is CASSLDLGAEQFF. J is TRBJ2-1 and V is TRBV11-2; D may be TRBD1 (5 bases). The CDR3 runs to 13 residues. From germline, CDR1 is SGHAT and CDR2 FQNNGV. The V end lost 0 bases, the J end lost 9 bases, and 9 bases lay between the germline ends.

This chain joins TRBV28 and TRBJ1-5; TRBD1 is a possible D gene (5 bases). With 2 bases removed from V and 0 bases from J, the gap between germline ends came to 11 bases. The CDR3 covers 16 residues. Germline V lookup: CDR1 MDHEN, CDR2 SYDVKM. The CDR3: CASSLPGTHSNQPQHF. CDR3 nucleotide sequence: TGTGCCAGCAGTTTACCCGGGACCCATAGCAATCAGCCCCAGCATTTT.

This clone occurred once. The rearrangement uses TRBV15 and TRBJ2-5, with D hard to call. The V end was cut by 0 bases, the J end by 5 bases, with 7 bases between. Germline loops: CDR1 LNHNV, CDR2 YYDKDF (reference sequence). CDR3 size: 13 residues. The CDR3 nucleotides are TGTGCCACCAGCAGAGATTGGCGGGAGACCCAGTACTTC. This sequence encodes CATSRDWRETQYF.

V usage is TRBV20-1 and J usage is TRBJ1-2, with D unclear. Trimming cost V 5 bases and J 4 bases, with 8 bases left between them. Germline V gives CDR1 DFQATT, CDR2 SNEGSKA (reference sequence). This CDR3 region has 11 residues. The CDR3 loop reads CSALGSYGYTF. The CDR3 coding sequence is TGCAGTGCTTTGGGCAGCTATGGCTACACCTTC.

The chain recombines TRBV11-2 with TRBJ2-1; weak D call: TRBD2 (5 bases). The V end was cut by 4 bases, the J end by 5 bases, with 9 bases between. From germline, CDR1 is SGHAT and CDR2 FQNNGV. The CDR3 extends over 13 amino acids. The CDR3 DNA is TGTGCCAGCAGCTCCGGACTTCACAATGAGCAGTTCTTC. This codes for CASSSGLHNEQFF.

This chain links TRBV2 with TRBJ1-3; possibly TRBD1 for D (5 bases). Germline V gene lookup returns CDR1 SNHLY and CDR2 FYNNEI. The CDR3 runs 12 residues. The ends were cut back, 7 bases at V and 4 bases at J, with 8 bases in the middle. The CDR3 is CASKTEGNTIYF. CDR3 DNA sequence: TGTGCCAGCAAGACAGAAGGAAACACCATATATTTT.

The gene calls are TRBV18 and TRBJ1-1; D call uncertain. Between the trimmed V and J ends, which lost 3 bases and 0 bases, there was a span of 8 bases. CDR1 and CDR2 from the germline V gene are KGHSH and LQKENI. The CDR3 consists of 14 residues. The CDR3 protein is CASSPISLNTEAFF. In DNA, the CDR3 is TGTGCCAGCTCACCTATCAGCCTGAACACTGAAGCTTTCTTT.

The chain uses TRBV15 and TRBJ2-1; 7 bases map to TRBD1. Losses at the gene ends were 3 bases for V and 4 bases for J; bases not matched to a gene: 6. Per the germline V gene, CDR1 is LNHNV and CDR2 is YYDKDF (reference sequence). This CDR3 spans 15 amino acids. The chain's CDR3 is CATSSIGTAYNEQFF. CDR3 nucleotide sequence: TGTGCCACCAGCAGTATCGGGACAGCATACAATGAGCAGTTCTTC.

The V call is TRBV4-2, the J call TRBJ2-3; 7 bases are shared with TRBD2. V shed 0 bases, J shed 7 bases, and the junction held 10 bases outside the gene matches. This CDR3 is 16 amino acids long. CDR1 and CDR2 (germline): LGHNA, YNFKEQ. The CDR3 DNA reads TGTGCCAGCAGCCAAGATCGGCGGGGGTCCCGGAATACGCAGTATTTT. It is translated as CASSQDRRGSRNTQYF.

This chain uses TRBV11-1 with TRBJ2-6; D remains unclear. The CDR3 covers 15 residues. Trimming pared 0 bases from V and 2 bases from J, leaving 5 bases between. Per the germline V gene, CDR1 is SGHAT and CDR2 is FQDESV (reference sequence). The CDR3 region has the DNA TGTGCCAGCAGCTTAGCGAAGACTGGGGCCAACGTCCTGACTTTC. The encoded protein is CASSLAKTGANVLTF.

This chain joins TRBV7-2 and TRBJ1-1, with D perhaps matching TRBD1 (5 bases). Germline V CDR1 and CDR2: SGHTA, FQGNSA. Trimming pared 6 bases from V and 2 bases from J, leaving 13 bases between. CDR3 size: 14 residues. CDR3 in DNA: TGTGCCAGCAGTTCCGGACACTCCAACACTGAAGCTTTCTTT. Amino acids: CASSSGHSNTEAFF.

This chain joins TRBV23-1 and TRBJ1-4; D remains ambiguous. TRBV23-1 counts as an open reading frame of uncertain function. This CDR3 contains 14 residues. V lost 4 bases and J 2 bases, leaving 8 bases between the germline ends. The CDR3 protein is CASSRVKTNEKLFF. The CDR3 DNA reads TGCGCCAGCAGTCGGGTCAAGACTAATGAAAAACTGTTTTTT.

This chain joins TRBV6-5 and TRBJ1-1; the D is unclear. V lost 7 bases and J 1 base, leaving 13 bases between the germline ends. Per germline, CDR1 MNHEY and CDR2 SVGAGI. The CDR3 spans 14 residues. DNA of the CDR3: TGTGCCAGCAAGTTACTGGGCCCGAACACTGAAGCTTTCTTT. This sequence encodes CASKLLGPNTEAFF.

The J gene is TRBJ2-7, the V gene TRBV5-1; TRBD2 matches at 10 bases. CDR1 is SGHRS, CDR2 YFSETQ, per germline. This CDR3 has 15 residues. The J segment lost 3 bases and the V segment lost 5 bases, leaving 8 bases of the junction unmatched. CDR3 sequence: CASRTTSGANYEQYF. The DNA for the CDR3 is TGCGCCAGCAGAACCACTAGCGGGGCGAACTACGAGCAGTACTTC.

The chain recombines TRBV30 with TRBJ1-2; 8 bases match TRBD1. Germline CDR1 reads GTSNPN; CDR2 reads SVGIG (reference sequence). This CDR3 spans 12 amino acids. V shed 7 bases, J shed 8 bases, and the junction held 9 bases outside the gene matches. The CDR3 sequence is CAFDRGGKGYTF. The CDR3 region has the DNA TGTGCCTTTGACAGGGGAGGGAAAGGCTACACCTTC.

This CDR3 is CASRWEGGPNEKLFF. For the CDR3, the DNA is TGTGCCAGCAGGTGGGAGGGAGGTCCTAATGAAAAACTGTTTTTT. This chain connects TRBV2 to TRBJ1-4; D is ambiguous. Germline values: CDR1 SNHLY, CDR2 FYNNEI. The CDR3 length is 15 residues. Trimming left V 6 bases short and J 3 bases short, with 14 bases between.

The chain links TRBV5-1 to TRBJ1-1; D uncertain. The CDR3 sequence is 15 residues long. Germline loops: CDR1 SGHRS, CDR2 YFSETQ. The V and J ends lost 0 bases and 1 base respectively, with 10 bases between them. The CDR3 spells CASSLAGVPNTEAFF. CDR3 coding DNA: TGCGCCAGCAGCTTGGCTGGGGTACCGAACACTGAAGCTTTCTTT.

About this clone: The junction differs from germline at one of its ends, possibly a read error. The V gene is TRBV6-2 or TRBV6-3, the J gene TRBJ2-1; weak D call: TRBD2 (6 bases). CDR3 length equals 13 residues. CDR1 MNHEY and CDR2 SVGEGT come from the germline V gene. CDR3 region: CASSYSEGRGRVF. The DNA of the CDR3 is TGTGCCAGCAGTTACTCTGAAGGGCGGGGCCGGGTCTTC.